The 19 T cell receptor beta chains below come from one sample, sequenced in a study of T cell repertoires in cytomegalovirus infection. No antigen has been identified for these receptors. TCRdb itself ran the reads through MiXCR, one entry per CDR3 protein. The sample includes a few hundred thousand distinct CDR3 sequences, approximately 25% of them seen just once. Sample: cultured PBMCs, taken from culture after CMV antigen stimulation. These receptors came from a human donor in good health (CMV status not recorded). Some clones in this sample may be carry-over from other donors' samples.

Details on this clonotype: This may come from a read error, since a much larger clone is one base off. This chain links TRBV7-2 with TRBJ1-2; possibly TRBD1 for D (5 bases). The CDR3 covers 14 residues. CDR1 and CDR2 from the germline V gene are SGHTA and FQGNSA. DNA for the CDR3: TGTGCCAGCAGCTTAGTCTCGGGGGACTATGGCTACATCTTC. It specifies CASSLVSGDYGYIF.

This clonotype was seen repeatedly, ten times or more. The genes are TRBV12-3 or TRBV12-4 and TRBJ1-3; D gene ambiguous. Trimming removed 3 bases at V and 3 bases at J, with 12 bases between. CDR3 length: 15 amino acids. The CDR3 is CASSFLQASGNTIYF. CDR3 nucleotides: TGTGCCAGCAGTTTTCTCCAAGCGAGTGGAAACACCATATATTTT.

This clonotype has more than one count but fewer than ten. The CDR3 DNA sequence: TGTGCCAGCAGTTTACCAGAGAACGGGGAGCTGTTTTTT. Residues: CASSLPENGELFF. The rearrangement uses TRBV28 and TRBJ2-2, with no clear D. CDR1 is MDHEN, CDR2 SYDVKM, per germline. The CDR3 is 13 amino acids. The V and J ends lost 2 bases and 7 bases respectively, with 8 bases between them. The variable domain in full, completed from reference TRBV28 and TRBJ2-2, reads DVKVTQSSRYLVKRTGEKVFLECVQDMDHENMFWYRQDPGLGLRLIYFSYDVKMKEKGDIPEGYSVSREKKERFSLILESASTNQTSMYLCASSLPENGELFFGEGSRLTVL.

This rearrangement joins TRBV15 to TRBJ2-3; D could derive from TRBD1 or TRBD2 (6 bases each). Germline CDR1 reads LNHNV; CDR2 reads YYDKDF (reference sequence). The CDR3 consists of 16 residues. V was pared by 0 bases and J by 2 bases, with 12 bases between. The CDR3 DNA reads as TGTGCCACCAGCAGAGATCTTCCGGGGGCCACAGATACGCAGTATTTT. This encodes CATSRDLPGATDTQYF.

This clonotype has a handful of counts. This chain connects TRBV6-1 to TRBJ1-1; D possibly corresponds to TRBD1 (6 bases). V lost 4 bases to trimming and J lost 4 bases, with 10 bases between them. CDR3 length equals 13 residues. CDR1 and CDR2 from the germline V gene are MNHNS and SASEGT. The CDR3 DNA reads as TGTGCCAGCAGTGTCAGGGGACCCACTGAAGCTTTCTTT. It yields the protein CASSVRGPTEAFF.

The CDR3 protein is CASSQNGGYTF. The CDR3 DNA follows: TGTGCCAGCAGCCAAAATGGGGGCTACACCTTC. The rearrangement uses TRBV14 and TRBJ1-2; D remains ambiguous. Between the trimmed V and J ends, which lost 2 bases and 8 bases, there was a span of 6 bases. From germline, CDR1 is SGHDN and CDR2 FVKESK. The CDR3 length is 11 residues.

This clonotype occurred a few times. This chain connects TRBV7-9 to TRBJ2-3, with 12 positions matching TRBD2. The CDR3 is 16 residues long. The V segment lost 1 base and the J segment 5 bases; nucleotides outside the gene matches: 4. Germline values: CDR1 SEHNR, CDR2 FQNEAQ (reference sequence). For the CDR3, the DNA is TGTGCCAGCAGCTTAGGACTAGCGGGAGAGGTAGATACGCAGTATTTT. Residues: CASSLGLAGEVDTQYF.

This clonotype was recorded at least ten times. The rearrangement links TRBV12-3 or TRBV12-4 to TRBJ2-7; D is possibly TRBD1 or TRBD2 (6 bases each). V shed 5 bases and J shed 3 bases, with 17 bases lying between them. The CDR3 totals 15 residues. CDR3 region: CASSQTGRSSYEQYF. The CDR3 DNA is TGTGCCAGCAGTCAAACAGGGAGGAGTAGCTACGAGCAGTACTTC.

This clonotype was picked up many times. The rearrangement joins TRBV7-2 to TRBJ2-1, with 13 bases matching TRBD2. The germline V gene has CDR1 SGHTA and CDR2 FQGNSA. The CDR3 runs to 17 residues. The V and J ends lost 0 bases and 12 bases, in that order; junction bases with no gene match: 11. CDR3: CASSLASGTSGKIGQFF. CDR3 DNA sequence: TGTGCCAGCAGCTTAGCGTCCGGGACTAGCGGGAAGATCGGGCAGTTCTTC.

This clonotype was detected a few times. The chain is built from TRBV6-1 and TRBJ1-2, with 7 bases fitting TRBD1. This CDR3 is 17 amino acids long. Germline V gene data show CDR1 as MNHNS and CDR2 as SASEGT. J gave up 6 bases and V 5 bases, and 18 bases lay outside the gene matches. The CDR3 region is CASSPRGTAMGGHGYTF. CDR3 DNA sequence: TGTGCCAGCAGTCCCCGGGGGACAGCAATGGGGGGGCATGGCTACACCTTC.

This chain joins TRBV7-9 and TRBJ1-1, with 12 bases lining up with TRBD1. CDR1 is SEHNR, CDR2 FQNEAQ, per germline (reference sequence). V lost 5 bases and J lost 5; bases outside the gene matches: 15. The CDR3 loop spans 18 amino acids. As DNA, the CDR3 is TGTGCCAGCAGCCCTCGTTGGGGGGACAGGGGGCTTGGAACTGAAGCTTTCTTT. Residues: CASSPRWGDRGLGTEAFF. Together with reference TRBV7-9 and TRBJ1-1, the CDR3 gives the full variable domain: DTGVSQNPRHKITKRGQNVTFRCDPISEHNRLYWYRQTLGQGPEFLTYFQNEAQLEKSRLLSDRFSAERPKGSFSTLEIQRTEQGDSAMYLCASSPRWGDRGLGTEAFFGQGTRLTVV.

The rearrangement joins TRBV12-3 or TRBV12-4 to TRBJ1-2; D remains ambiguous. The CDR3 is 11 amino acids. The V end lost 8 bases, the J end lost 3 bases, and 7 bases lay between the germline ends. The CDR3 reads CASGRDYGYTF. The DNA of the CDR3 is TGTGCCAGCGGCCGCGACTATGGCTACACCTTC.

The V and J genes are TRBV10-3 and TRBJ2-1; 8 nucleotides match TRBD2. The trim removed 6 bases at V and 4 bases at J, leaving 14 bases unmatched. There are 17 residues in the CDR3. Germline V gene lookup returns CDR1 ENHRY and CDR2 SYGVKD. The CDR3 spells CAISRESTGGPYNEQFF. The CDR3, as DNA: TGTGCCATCAGCCGCGAGTCCACGGGAGGGCCGTACAATGAGCAGTTCTTC.

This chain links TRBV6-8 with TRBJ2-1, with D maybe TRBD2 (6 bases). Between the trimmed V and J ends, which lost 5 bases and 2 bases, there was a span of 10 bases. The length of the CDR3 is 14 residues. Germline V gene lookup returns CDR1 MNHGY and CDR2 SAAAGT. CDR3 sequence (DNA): TGTGCCAGCAGTAATGGAGGGACCTACAATGAGCAGTTCTTC. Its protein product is CASSNGGTYNEQFF.

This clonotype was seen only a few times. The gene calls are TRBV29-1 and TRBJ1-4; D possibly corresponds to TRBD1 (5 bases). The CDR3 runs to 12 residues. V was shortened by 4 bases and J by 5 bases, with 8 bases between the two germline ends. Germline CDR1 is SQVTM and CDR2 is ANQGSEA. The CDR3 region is CSVGGGNEKLFF. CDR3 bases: TGCAGCGTTGGGGGGGGGAATGAAAAACTGTTTTTT.

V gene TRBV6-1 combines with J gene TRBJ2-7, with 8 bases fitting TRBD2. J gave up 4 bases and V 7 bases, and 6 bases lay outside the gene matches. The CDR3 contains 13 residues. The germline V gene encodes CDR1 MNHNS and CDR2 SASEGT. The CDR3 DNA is TGTGCCAGCACCCTAGCGGGTAGTTACGAGCAGTACTTC. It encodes CASTLAGSYEQYF.

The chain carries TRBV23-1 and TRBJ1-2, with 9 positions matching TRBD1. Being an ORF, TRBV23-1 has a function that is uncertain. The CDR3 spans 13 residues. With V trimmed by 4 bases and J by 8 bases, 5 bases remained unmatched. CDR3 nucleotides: TGCGCCAGCAGTCGCTCGACAGGGGGAGGCTACACCTTC. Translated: CASSRSTGGGYTF.

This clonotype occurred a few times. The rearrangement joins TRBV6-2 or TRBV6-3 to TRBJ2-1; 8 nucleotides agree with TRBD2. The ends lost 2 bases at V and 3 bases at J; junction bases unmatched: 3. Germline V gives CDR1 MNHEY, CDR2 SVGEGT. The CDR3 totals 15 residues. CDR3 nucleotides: TGTGCCAGCAGTTACCGGCTAGCGGGCTACAATGAGCAGTTCTTC. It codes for CASSYRLAGYNEQFF.

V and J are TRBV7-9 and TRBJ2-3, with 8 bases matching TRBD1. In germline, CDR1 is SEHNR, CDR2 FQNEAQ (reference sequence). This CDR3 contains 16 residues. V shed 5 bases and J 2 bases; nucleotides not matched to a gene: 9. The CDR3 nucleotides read TGTGCCAGCAGCCTCTACGGGACAGGAAACACAGATACGCAGTATTTT. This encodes CASSLYGTGNTDTQYF.